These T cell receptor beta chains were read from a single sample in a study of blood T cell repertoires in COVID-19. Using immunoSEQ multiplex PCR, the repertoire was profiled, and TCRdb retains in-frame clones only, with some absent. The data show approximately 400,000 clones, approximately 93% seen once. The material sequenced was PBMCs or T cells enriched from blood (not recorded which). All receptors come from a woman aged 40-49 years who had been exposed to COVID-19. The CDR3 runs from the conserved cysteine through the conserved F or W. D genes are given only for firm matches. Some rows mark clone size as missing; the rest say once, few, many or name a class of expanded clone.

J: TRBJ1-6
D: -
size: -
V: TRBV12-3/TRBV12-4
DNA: TGTGCCAGCAGTTTAGGAGAGGATTCACCCCTCCACTTT
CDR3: CASSLGEDSPLHF

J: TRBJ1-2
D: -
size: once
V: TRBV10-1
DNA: TGCGCCAGCAGCGCCGTCAGGGATCGTGGCTACACCTTC
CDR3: CASSAVRDRGYTF

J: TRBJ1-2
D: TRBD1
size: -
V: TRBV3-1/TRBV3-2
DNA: TGTGCCAGCAGCCGTACGACAGGGCGAATTAACTATGGCTACACCTTC
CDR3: CASSRTTGRINYGYTF

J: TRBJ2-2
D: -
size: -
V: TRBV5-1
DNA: TGCGCCAGCAGCCTCGGGACACAAAACACCGGGGAGCTGTTTTTT
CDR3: CASSLGTQNTGELFF

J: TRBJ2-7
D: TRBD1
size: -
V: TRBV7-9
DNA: TGTGCCAGCAGCTTAGCCGGCGTCCGGGACAGGGTAAGCGAGCAGTACTTC
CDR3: CASSLAGVRDRVSEQYF

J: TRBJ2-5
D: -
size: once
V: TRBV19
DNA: TGTGCCAGTAGTCCGGGCAGGGTGGAAGAGACCCAGTACTTC
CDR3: CASSPGRVEETQYF

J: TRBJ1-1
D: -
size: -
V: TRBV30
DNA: TGTGCACGAACCCGTGGGGGGATTAACACTGAAGCTTTCTTT
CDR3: CARTRGGINTEAFF

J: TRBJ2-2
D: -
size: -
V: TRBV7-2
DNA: TGTGCCAGCAGCGATCCGATGGGGCCTTGGCGGGAGAACACCGGGGAGCTGTTTTTT
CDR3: CASSDPMGPWRENTGELFF

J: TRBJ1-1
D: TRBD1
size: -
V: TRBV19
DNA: TGTGCCAGTAGTCTAAGCCTCAGGGGGCGCATGAACACTGAAGCTTTCTTT
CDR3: CASSLSLRGRMNTEAFF

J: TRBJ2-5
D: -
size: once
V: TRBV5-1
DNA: TGCGCCAGCAGCTCATTACCGGGAGCGTCATCGGAGACCCAGTACTTC
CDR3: CASSSLPGASSETQYF

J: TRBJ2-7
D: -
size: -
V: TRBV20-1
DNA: TGCAGTGCTAGTAGCGGGGACAGGGACGACGAGCAGTACTTC
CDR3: CSASSGDRDDEQYF

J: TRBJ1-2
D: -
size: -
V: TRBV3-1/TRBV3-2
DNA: TGTGCCAGCAGGGGGGCTGGTACGAACTATGGCTACACCTTC
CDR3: CASRGAGTNYGYTF

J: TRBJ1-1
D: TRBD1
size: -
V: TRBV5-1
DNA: TGCGCCAGCAGCACTGACAGGGGCGAAGCTTTCTTT
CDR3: CASSTDRGEAFF

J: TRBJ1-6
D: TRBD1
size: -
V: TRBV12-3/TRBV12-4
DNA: TGTGCCAGCAGGACAGGGGTGGATTCACCCCTCCACTTT
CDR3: CASRTGVDSPLHF

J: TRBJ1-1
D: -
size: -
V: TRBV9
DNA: TGTGCCAGCAGCCCGCCAGCGGGGACTGAAGCTTTCTTT
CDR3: CASSPPAGTEAFF

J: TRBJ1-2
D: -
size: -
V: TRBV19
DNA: TGTGCCAGTACTTCGTCGTTCCCCTATGGCTACACCTTC
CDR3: CASTSSFPYGYTF

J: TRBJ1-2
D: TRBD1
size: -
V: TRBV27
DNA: TGTGCCAGCAGTGGGACAGGGGGGGGCTACACCTTC
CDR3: CASSGTGGGYTF

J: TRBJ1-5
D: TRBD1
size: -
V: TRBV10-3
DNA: TGTGCCATCAGTCGGACCTCGACAGGGGTGAGCAATCAGCCCCAGCATTTT
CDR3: CAISRTSTGVSNQPQHF

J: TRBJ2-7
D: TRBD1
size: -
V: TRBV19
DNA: TGTGCCAGTAGTACAGGGGGCTACGAGCAGTACTTC
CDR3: CASSTGGYEQYF

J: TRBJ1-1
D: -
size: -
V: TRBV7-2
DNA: TGTGCCAGCAGCTTATTGCAGGGCGCTAACACTGAAGCTTTCTTT
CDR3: CASSLLQGANTEAFF

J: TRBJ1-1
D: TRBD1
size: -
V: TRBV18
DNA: TGTGCCAGCTCTGGACAGGGGACCGACACTGAAGCTTTCTTT
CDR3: CASSGQGTDTEAFF

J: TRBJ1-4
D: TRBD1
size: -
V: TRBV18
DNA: TGTGCCAGCTCACCACTTTCCCGAGACCGGGACAGTTATTTTGCCCCTAATGAAAAACTGTTTTTT
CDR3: CASSPLSRDRDSYFAPNEKLFF

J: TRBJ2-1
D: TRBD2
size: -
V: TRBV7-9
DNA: TGTGCCAGCAGCTTAGGGACTAGCGGGAGGGGCGATGAGCAGTTCTTC
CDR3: CASSLGTSGRGDEQFF

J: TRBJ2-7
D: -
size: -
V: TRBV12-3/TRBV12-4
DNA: TGTGCCAGCAGTTCCCCTACCTCCTACGAGCAGTACTTC
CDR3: CASSSPTSYEQYF

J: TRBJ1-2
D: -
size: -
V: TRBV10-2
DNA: TGCGCCAGCCGGGAGATCCAGGGTAACTATGGCTACACCTTC
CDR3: CASREIQGNYGYTF

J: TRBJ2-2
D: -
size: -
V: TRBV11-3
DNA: TGTGCCAGCAGCCCACGCGGCATCCGAAGCGGGGAGCTGTTTTTT
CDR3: CASSPRGIRSGELFF

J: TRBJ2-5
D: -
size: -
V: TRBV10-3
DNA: TGTGCCATCAGTCTAGATTTTGGTCAAGAGACCCAGTACTTC
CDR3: CAISLDFGQETQYF

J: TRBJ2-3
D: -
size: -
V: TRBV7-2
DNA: TGTGCCAGCAGCCCCCAAGATACGCAGTATTTT
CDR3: CASSPQDTQYF

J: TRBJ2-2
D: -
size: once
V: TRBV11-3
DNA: TGTGCCAGCAGCTTGGGGGAGGTGAACACCGGGGAGCTGTTTTTT
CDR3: CASSLGEVNTGELFF

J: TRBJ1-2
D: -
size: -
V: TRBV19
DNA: TGTGCCAGCAGCCATAGTCTTGAGGTTTATGGCTACACCTTC
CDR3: CASSHSLEVYGYTF

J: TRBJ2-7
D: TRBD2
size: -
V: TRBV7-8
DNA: TGTGCCAGCAGCCCCCCAGAGGGACTAGCGATTTCCGAGCAGTACTTC
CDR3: CASSPPEGLAISEQYF

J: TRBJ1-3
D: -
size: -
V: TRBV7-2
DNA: TGTGCCAGCAGCTTAGTCGGCGGGGGTGCTGGAAACACCATATATTTT
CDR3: CASSLVGGGAGNTIYF

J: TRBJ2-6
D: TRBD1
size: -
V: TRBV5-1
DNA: TGCGCCAGCAGCCGGACAGGGAGTGGGGCCAACGTCCTGACTTTC
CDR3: CASSRTGSGANVLTF

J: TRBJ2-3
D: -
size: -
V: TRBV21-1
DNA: TGTGCCAGCACCTGGACTAGGCGGGCAGATACGCAGTATTTT
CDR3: CASTWTRRADTQYF

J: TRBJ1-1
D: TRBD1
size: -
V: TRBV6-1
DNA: TGTGCCAGCAGTGCCCTTAGGAGGGGGCGTTTGAACACTGAAGCTTTCTTT
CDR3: CASSALRRGRLNTEAFF

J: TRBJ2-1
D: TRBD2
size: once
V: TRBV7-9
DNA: TGTGCCAGCAGCCCCGGGAGCGGGAGGTCCTACAATGAGCAGTTCTTC
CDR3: CASSPGSGRSYNEQFF

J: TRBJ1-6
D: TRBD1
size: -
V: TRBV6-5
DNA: TGTGCCAGCAGTTACGGGGACAGGGGTTCACCCCTCCACTTT
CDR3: CASSYGDRGSPLHF

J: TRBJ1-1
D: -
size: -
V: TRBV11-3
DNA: TGTGCCAGCAGCTTAGTCACCACGGGGACTGAAGCTTTCTTT
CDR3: CASSLVTTGTEAFF

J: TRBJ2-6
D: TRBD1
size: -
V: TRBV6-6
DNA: TGTGCCAGCAGTCCCGCTAGGGGACAGACACAAATAAGCTCTGGGGCCAACGTCCTGACTTTC
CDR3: CASSPARGQTQISSGANVLTF

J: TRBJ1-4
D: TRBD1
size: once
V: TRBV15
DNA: TGTGCCACCATGCGGGGACAGATTAATGAAAAACTGTTTTTT
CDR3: CATMRGQINEKLFF

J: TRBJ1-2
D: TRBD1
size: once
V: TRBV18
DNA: TGTGCCAGCTCACCTTTACAGGGACAGGGAAACTCGCCTCGAGGCTACACCTTC
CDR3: CASSPLQGQGNSPRGYTF

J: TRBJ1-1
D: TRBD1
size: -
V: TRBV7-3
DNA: TGTGCCAGCAGCTTAAGTGGGACAGGGAACACTGAAGCTTTCTTT
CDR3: CASSLSGTGNTEAFF

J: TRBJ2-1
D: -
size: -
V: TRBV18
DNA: TGTGCCAGCTCACCACCGATGGACAGCCAACAGTTCTTC
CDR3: CASSPPMDSQQFF

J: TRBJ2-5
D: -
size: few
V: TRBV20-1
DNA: TGCAGTGCTAGCGGGGAAGAGACCCAGTACTTC
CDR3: CSASGEETQYF

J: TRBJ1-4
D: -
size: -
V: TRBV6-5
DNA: TGTGCCAGCAGTTACGGACTCGGTGAAAAACTGTTTTTT
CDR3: CASSYGLGEKLFF

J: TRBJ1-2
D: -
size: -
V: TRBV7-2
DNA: TGTGCCAGCAGCTTTTCCCCGGGGATGGGCTACACCTTC
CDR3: CASSFSPGMGYTF

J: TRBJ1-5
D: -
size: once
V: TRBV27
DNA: TGTGCCAGCAGTTTAGAGAAAGGCAATCAGCCCCAGCATTTT
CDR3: CASSLEKGNQPQHF

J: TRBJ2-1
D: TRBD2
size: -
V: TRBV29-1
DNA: TGCAGCGTTGATCCCGGACTAGCGGGAGGGGTTGGGTACAATGAGCAGTTCTTC
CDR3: CSVDPGLAGGVGYNEQFF